The following is a T cell receptor beta chain sequence with its context. The antigen remains unidentified. The sample holds other DNA sequences that translate to the same CDR3. The study reverse transcribed the entire isolated RNA, so it sequenced expressed TCRB transcripts. Only in-frame clones appear in the TCRdb table, and some are missing; sequencing was by immunoSEQ multiplex PCR. The sample shows hundreds of thousands of clones, over 7.5% of them seen only once. Germline V gene lookup returns CDR1 MNHNS and CDR2 SASEGT. Losses at the gene ends were 4 bases for V and 0 bases for J; bases not matched to a gene: 2. CDR3 length: 14 amino acids. This sample was included in a study of beta chain features in type 1 diabetes. Overall study results and limits: All four CD4+ subsets from Type 1 diabetes patients carried moderately but significantly shorter TCRB CDR3s. It was possible that PCR favored shorter templates, equally so in patients and controls. Reduced insertions and increased deletions marked VDJ junctions in type 1 diabetes patients.

This chain joins TRBV6-1 and TRBJ1-2, with 7 bases fitting TRBD1. The sequencing input was naive CD4+ T cells from blood. This receptor was identified in a woman between 18 and 29 years old in good health. CDR3: CASSGGTANYGYTF. DNA of the CDR3: TGTGCCAGCAGTGGTGGGACAGCTAACTATGGCTACACCTTC.